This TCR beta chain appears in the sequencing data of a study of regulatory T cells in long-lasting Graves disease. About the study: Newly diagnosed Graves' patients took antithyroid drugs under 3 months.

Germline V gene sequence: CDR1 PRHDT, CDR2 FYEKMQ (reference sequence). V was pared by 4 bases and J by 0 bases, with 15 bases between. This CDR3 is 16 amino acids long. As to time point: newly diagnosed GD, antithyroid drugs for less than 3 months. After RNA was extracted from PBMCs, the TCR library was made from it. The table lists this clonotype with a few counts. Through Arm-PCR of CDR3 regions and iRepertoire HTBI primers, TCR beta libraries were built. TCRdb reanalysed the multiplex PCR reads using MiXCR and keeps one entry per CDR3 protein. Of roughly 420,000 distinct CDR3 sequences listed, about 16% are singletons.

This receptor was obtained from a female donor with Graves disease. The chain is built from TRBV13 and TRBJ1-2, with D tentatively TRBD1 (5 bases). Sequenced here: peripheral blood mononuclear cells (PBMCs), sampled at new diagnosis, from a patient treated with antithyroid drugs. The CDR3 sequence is CASSSGGGPTNYGYTF. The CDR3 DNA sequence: TGTGCCAGCAGCTCCGGTGGGGGACCGACTAACTATGGCTACACCTTC.